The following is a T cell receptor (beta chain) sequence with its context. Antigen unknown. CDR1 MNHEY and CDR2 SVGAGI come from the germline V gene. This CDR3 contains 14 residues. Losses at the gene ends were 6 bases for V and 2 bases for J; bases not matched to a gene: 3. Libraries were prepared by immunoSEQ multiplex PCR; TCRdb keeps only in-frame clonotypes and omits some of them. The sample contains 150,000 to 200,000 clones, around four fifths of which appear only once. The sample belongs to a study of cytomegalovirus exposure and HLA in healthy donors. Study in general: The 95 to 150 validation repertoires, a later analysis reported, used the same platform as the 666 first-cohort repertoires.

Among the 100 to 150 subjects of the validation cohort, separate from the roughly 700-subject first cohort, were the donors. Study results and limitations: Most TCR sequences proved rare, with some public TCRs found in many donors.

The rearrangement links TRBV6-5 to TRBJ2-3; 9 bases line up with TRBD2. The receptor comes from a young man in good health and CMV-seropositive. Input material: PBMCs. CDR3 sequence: CASRTSGTTDTQYF. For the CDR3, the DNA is TGTGCCAGCAGGACTAGCGGAACCACAGATACGCAGTATTTT.